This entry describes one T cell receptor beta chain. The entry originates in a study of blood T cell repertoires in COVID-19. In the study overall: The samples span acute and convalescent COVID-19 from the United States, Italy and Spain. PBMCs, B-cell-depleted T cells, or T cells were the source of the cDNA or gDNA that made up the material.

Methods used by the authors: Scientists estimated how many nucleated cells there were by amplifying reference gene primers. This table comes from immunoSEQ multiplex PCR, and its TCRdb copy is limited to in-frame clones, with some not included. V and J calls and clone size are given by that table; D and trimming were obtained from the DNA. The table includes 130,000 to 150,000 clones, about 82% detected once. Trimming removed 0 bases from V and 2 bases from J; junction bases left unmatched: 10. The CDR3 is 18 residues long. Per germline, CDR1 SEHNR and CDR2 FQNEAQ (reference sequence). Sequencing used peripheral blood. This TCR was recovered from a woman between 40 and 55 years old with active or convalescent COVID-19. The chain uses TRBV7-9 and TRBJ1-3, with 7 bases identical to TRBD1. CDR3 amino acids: CASSLAASRGLPGNTIYF. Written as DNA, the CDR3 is TGTGCCAGCAGCTTAGCCGCTTCGAGGGGGCTCCCTGGAAACACCATATATTTT.